This TCR beta chain came from a study of blood T cell repertoires in COVID-19. Study information: PBMCs, B-cell-depleted T cells, or T cells provided the cDNA or gDNA that made up the material.

The length of the CDR3 is 17 residues. J lost 11 bases, V lost 0 bases, and 12 bases had no gene match. CDR1 SGHRS and CDR2 YFSETQ come from the germline V gene. Clones were read by immunoSEQ multiplex PCR, and TCRdb kept only the in-frame ones, dropping some. The table records about 120,000 clones, roughly 85% of them present only once. The sequenced material came from peripheral blood. The receptor was isolated from an elderly woman with acute or convalescent COVID-19. This chain connects TRBV5-1 to TRBJ1-6; 9 bases fit TRBD1. The CDR3 here is CASSLEGMGQGITPLHF. The CDR3 region has the DNA TGCGCCAGCAGCTTGGAGGGCATGGGACAGGGAATTACACCCCTCCACTTT.